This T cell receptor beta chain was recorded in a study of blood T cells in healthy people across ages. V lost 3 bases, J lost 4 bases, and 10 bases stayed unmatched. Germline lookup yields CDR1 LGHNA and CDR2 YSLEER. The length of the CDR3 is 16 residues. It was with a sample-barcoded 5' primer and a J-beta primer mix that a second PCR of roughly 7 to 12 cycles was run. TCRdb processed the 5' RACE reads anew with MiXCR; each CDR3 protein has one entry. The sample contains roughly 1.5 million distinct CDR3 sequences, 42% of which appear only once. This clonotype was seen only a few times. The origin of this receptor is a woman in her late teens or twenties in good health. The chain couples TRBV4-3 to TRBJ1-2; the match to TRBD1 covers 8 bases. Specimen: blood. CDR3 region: CASSHPSDRASYGYTF. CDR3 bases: TGCGCCAGCAGCCACCCTTCGGACAGGGCCTCCTATGGCTACACCTTC.